The clone carrying this T cell receptor (beta chain) was seen at least ten times. A CD8+CD4-CCR7+CD45RA+ gate was used to sort naive CD8 T cells. This entry is derived from a study of molecular identifiers for immune sequencing clone quantification. The trim removed 0 bases at V and 0 bases at J, leaving 4 bases unmatched. The CDR3 contains 16 residues. Previously described methods and listed TCR primers were used for bulk TCR libraries. TCRdb reprocessed the PCR reads via MiXCR and lists one record per CDR3 protein. Of about 640,000 distinct CDR3 sequences in the sample, just under 20% are singletons; the top ten hold 0.85%.

The sequence came from a human donor in good health. Some libraries in this study had Jurkat cell RNA spiked in. This chain links TRBV23-1 with TRBJ2-7; 8 nucleotides match TRBD1. TRBV23-1 carries the ORF label, with uncertain function. The source material was naive CD8+ T cells from blood, with Jurkat cell RNA spiked in. As to subset: FACS-sorted CD8+CD4-CCR7+CD45RA+ naive T cells. DNA for the CDR3: TGCGCCAGCAGTCAATCAGAGGGACAGGACTCCTACGAGCAGTACTTC. The encoded protein is CASSQSEGQDSYEQYF.